This T cell receptor (beta chain) comes out of a study of shared clonotypes between healthy human individuals (dated by TCRdb to 2018 to 2020). Study-wide context: A couple of women and a few men aged 18 to 49 years were included in the cohort. For each donor, three plates each were used for CD4 naive and CD4 memory, two plates were used for CD8 naive, and one plate was used for CD8 memory. To estimate repertoire size and how much clonotypes are shared between individuals, the study performed deep sequencing of blood TCR repertoires from 4 to 6 healthy adults. Libraries were prepared and TCR repertoires were sequenced by different laboratories using diverse techniques, in order to increase sequencing depth and limit assay-specific biases. Leukapheresis yielded between about 0.9 and 10 billion PBMCs per donor.

Concerning this clone itself: The antigen this receptor binds is unknown. The input lacks base qualities; no much larger clone sits a single base away.

The donors were healthy, HIV-negative adults with no recently reported acute infections or vaccinations. Only Caucasian adults living in Nashville, Tennessee, USA were represented among the donors. CD4+ T cells were enriched through magnetic negative selection, after which naive cells were positively selected on CD45RA and the remaining negative fraction served as the memory subset. After blood collection by leukapheresis, PBMCs were isolated using Ficoll-Histopaque density gradient centrifugation and then cryopreserved in the vapor phase of liquid nitrogen. Analytical flow cytometry was used to check the purity and quantity of each magnetically sorted T cell population. From each sorted fraction, genomic DNA was isolated and quantified by UV absorbance on a Nanodrop 2000c. Summary of the overall study and its limitations: Only blood was sampled, and tissue TCR repertoires likely differ from those in blood. Estimated clonotype richness was generally larger for naive than for memory subsets. Rarefaction of sorted-subset datasets indicated incomplete sequencing despite the large sequencing depth. Clonotypes shared by all four sorted-subset donors showed higher generation probabilities than non-shared clonotypes. The small number of donors limited the genetic and exposure-history diversity represented. Based on pairwise subsampling, the degree of clonotype sharing among donors was expected to be affected by sequencing depth. About 5% of naive CD4, 3% to 4% of naive CD8, 2.3% of memory CD4, and less than 0.45% of memory CD8 clonotypes were shared across several donors.

Between the V and J ends, shortened by 2 bases and 3 bases respectively, the junction contains 20 bases. The CDR3 starts with the cysteine, ends with the phenylalanine, and has 17 residues. This entry keeps only the CDR3 DNA: 51 bases, framed from base 1. Sequences LGHNA (CDR1) and YSLEER (CDR2) are obtained from the germline V gene. TCR CDR3 regions were amplified from genomic DNA by multiplex PCR using the deep immunoSEQ assay. Extracted genomic DNA from each cell subset was distributed evenly across all wells of several immunoSEQ 96-well plates, and each plate was treated as a replicate. For sorted subsets, approximately 200 ng of genomic DNA, equivalent to about 30,000 T cell genomes, went into each replicate PCR. Purified libraries were measured with a Qubit 3.0 fluorometer, size-checked on a Bioanalyzer 2100, and measured again with the KAPA Library Quantification kit. A separate single-read 150-cycle Illumina NextSeq 550 flow cell was used to sequence each immunoSEQ 96-well plate. The paper's processing steps were these. Because the immunoSEQ output held only junctional sequences and lacked quality scores, the filtering could not match the filtering applied to full-length reads. To assign V/J genes and CDR3, sequences were annotated using PyIR, a Python wrapper for IgBLAST v1.9, with IMGT germline references. Reads with weak V/J assignments (E-value above 1e-6), missing CDR3, stop codons, out-of-frame junctions, or ambiguous translated residues were removed. V3J clonotypes were defined by identical inferred V gene, J gene, and CDR3 amino acid sequence. Percentage overlap between repertoires was calculated by dividing the number of shared unique clonotypes by the size of the smaller repertoire. Three approaches were used to assess repertoire richness: RTK rarefaction, the Chao1 estimator, and Recon v2.1 estimates of unobserved clonotypes. For all TCRbeta clonotypes obtained by the gDNA method from a few donors, generation probabilities were computed with OLGA. The clones in this table, taken by TCRdb from immuneACCESS, are in-frame only. Not every clone is retained; where verified, under half of the shortfall comes from an unresolved V gene, and the cause of the rest is unknown. Clonal size and the V and J genes are those of that table, whereas D and trimming came from the DNA. The sample table records over a million clones; 98% of these occur just once. The top ten hold about 0.45% of the sample.

Sequenced material: naive CD4+ T cells sorted from blood. The sample's cell subset or site label, decoded: CD45RA+ positively selected. This receptor chain uses TRBV4-3 and TRBJ2-7; TRBD1 is a possible D gene, resting on 5 matching bases. This TCR derives from a man between 25 and 39 years old in good health. The nucleotides are TGCGCCAGCAGCCAACAGGGTAGGAGCCAGGGCCTCTACGAGCAGTACTTC. Its protein is CASSQQGRSQGLYEQYF.